These 15 T cell receptor beta chains share one sample of origin, sequenced in a study of blood T cell repertoires in COVID-19. The protocol was immunoSEQ multiplex PCR, while the TCRdb copy is restricted to in-frame clones and leaves out a portion. The table shows about 130,000 clones, with about 85% occurring only once. The material sequenced was peripheral blood. The receptors shown here come from a woman between 70 and 85 years old with COVID-19, enrolled during active disease.

The chain uses TRBV5-6 and TRBJ1-2; D remains unclear. CDR3 length: 14 amino acids. The germline V gene encodes CDR1 SGHDT and CDR2 YYEEEE. V was cut by 4 bases and J by 2 bases, with 12 bases left in between. The CDR3 spells CASSRLSLNYGYTF. The CDR3 bases are TGTGCCAGCAGCCGACTCTCTTTAAACTATGGCTACACCTTC.

This chain connects TRBV4-1 to TRBJ2-5; a possible D gene is TRBD1 (6 bases). The end of the DNA fits TRBJ2-7 better, so the J call may be wrong. The CDR3 length is 15 residues. The germline gives CDR1 MGHRA, CDR2 YSYEKL. This CDR3 is CASSQAGTLSYEQYF. In DNA, the CDR3 is TGCGCCAGCAGCCAAGCCGGGACATTATCCTACGAGCAGTACTTC.

The chain employs TRBV28 and TRBJ1-2; 7 nucleotides align to TRBD1. V lost 3 bases and J lost 2; bases outside the gene matches: 6. This CDR3 is built from 15 residues. Germline V gene lookup returns CDR1 MDHEN and CDR2 SYDVKM. The CDR3 DNA reads as TGTGCCAGCAGTTTGGGACAGACCCACAACTATGGCTACACCTTC. Protein product: CASSLGQTHNYGYTF.

The rearrangement uses TRBV23-1 and TRBJ1-4, with D possibly matching TRBD1 (6 bases). TRBV23-1 is an ORF, with its function uncertain. The CDR3 loop spans 14 amino acids. Trimming took 4 bases from V and 8 from J, leaving 14 bases between them. The CDR3 spells CASSPETGREKLFF. The CDR3 DNA reads as TGCGCCAGCAGTCCCGAGACAGGCCGCGAAAAACTGTTTTTT.

This clone came up a few times. The chain carries TRBV12-3 or TRBV12-4 and TRBJ1-2, with D possibly being TRBD1 (5 bases). CDR3 length equals 13 residues. The ends were cut back, 6 bases at V and 4 bases at J, with 12 bases in the middle. DNA for the CDR3: TGTGCCAGCAGAACCCAGGGTACCTATGGCTACACCTTC. Translating gives CASRTQGTYGYTF.

This chain joins TRBV3-1 (or the pseudogene TRBV3-2) and TRBJ1-1; D is unresolved. CDR3 size: 14 residues. Trimming removed 6 bases at V and 1 base at J, with 12 bases between. The V gene's germline CDR1 is LGHDT and CDR2 YNNKEL (reference sequence). CDR3 loop: CASSHSSKNTEAFF. The CDR3 DNA reads as TGTGCCAGCAGTCACTCTTCCAAGAACACTGAAGCTTTCTTT.

This clone was counted only a few times. J is TRBJ2-5 and V is TRBV2; D is undetermined. Between the trimmed V and J ends, which lost 3 bases and 1 base, there was a span of 3 bases. There are 12 residues in the CDR3. In germline, CDR1 is SNHLY, CDR2 FYNNEI. The CDR3 region is CASSESQETQYF. The CDR3 nucleotides are TGTGCCAGCAGTGAGAGCCAAGAGACCCAGTACTTC.

The chain employs TRBV5-1 and TRBJ2-3, with D possibly matching TRBD1 (6 bases). Germline V CDR1 and CDR2: SGHRS, YFSETQ. The CDR3 contains 13 residues. V dropped 4 bases and J dropped 2 bases, with 8 bases sitting between them. As DNA, the CDR3 is TGCGCCAGCAGCACGGGACACACAGATACGCAGTATTTT. Its protein product is CASSTGHTDTQYF.

CDR3 sequence: CAWSAGQGAYEQYF. The CDR3 DNA sequence: TGTGCCTGGAGTGCGGGACAGGGGGCCTACGAGCAGTACTTC. The rearrangement uses TRBV30 and TRBJ2-7; 11 nucleotides agree with TRBD1. Germline CDR1 and CDR2: GTSNPN and SVGIG (reference sequence). The CDR3 has 14 residues. J was trimmed by 2 bases and V by 1 base; bases with no gene match: 1.

This clone occurred once. The chain combines TRBV4-3 with TRBJ2-1; the D is unclear. The V and J ends lost 1 base and 10 bases respectively, with 11 bases between them. The V gene's germline CDR1 is LGHNA and CDR2 YSLEER. CDR3 size: 13 residues. This chain's CDR3 is CASSQATFTEQFF. Written as DNA, the CDR3 is TGCGCCAGCAGCCAAGCTACGTTCACCGAGCAGTTCTTC.

This sequence joins TRBV9 and TRBJ1-3; TRBD1 is a possible D gene (5 bases). The CDR3 spans 17 residues. Germline loops: CDR1 SGDLS, CDR2 YYNGEE. The V end lost 4 bases, the J end lost 3 bases, and 20 bases lay between the germline ends. CDR3 loop: CASSPINDRGGGNTIYF. DNA of the CDR3: TGTGCCAGCAGCCCAATTAACGATAGGGGAGGTGGAAACACCATATATTTT.

The CDR3 region has the DNA TGTGCCAGCAGCGTAGGCACAGTGAGGGATTCACCCCTCCACTTT. Translated, it gives CASSVGTVRDSPLHF. This chain joins TRBV11-2 and TRBJ1-6; D not resolved. The CDR3 extends over 15 amino acids. CDR1 and CDR2 from the germline V gene are SGHAT and FQNNGV. Trimming removed 5 bases from V and 8 bases from J, with 16 bases in between.

The V gene is TRBV10-3, the J gene TRBJ2-3, with 7 positions matching TRBD2. The J segment lost 1 base and the V segment lost 7 bases, leaving 2 bases of the junction unmatched. Germline lookup yields CDR1 ENHRY and CDR2 SYGVKD. The CDR3 spans 13 residues. The CDR3 DNA follows: TGTGCCATCAAGGCGGGGGGCACAGATACGCAGTATTTT. It is translated as CAIKAGGTDTQYF.

This clone was counted between two and nine times. This sequence joins TRBV3-1 (or the pseudogene TRBV3-2) and TRBJ2-1; 8 nucleotides match TRBD2. The CDR3 totals 17 residues. CDR1 and CDR2 (germline): LGHDT, YNNKEL (reference sequence). V shed 4 bases and J 4 bases; nucleotides not matched to a gene: 12. This CDR3 reads CASSRTSRGGFYNEQFF. The CDR3 DNA reads as TGTGCCAGCAGCCGGACTAGCAGGGGAGGATTTTACAATGAGCAGTTCTTC.

This chain joins TRBV7-3 and TRBJ2-7; 9 nucleotides align to TRBD2. Germline values: CDR1 SGHTA, CDR2 FQGTGA. The V gene end was trimmed by 3 bases and the J gene end by 4 bases; junction bases not matched to a gene: 7. This CDR3 contains 15 residues. In DNA form, the CDR3 reads TGTGCCAGCAGCTTTATTAGCGGGGGTATGTACGAGCAGTACTTC. It yields the protein CASSFISGGMYEQYF.